This is a list of T cell receptor beta chains from one sample in a study of OX40 agonist ivuxolimab in advanced cancers. The protocol was immunoSEQ multiplex PCR, while the TCRdb copy is restricted to in-frame clones and leaves out a portion. The sample lists about 100,000 clones; 85% to 95% were seen once. This specimen was CD4+ or CD8+ T cells sorted from blood, taken in a trial of the OX40 agonist ivuxolimab. The origin of the receptors is an adult with an advanced solid tumor such as melanoma, head and neck, liver or kidney cancer. Both conserved end residues are part of each CDR3. A D gene is named only where the DNA matches it firmly. Only part of the rows carry a size: once, few, many, or a class if the clone is expanded.

V: TRBV4-1; D: NA; size: NA; J: TRBJ2-1; CDR3: CASSQVAHNEQFF; DNA: TGCGCCAGCAGCCAAGTAGCGCACAATGAGCAGTTCTTC
V: TRBV29-1; D: TRBD2; size: NA; J: TRBJ2-1; CDR3: CSVPLSGISEQFF; DNA: TGCAGCGTTCCTCTTAGCGGGATCTCTGAGCAGTTCTTC
V: TRBV6-4; D: NA; size: NA; J: TRBJ1-2; CDR3: CASSPQGGLSGYTF; DNA: TGTGCCAGCAGTCCCCAGGGTGGTCTATCTGGCTACACCTTC
V: TRBV7-9; D: NA; size: NA; J: TRBJ1-1; CDR3: CASSPPGTANTEAFF; DNA: TGTGCCAGCAGCCCCCCCGGTACAGCGAACACTGAAGCTTTCTTT
V: TRBV28; D: TRBD1; size: NA; J: TRBJ1-2; CDR3: CASSGTGHTF; DNA: TGTGCCAGCTCTGGGACAGGCCACACCTTC
V: TRBV7-3; D: NA; size: few; J: TRBJ1-2; CDR3: CASSPGQHYGYTF; DNA: TGTGCCAGCAGCCCCGGACAGCACTATGGCTACACCTTC
V: TRBV9; D: NA; size: many; J: TRBJ2-7; CDR3: CASSVEYSDAYEQYF; DNA: TGTGCCAGCAGCGTAGAGTACTCCGATGCCTACGAGCAGTACTTC
V: TRBV2; D: NA; size: once; J: TRBJ2-7; CDR3: CASTRDLSYEQYF; DNA: TGTGCCAGCACCCGGGACTTAAGCTACGAGCAGTACTTC
V: TRBV9; D: TRBD2; size: NA; J: TRBJ2-3; CDR3: CASSPPLWGGRTDTQYF; DNA: TGTGCCAGCAGCCCACCTTTGTGGGGCGGGAGAACAGATACGCAGTATTTT
V: TRBV4-2; D: TRBD2; size: NA; J: TRBJ2-1; CDR3: CASSLPGLAGSNEQFF; DNA: TGTGCCAGCAGCCTCCCGGGACTAGCGGGAAGTAATGAGCAGTTCTTC
V: TRBV30; D: NA; size: NA; J: TRBJ1-3; CDR3: CAWVDASSGKRDTIYF; DNA: TGTGCCTGGGTGGACGCATCAAGTGGGAAAAGAGACACCATATATTTT
V: TRBV28; D: NA; size: NA; J: TRBJ1-2; CDR3: CASRSDLNYGYTF; DNA: TGTGCCAGCAGGTCGGATTTAAACTATGGCTACACCTTC
V: TRBV29-1; D: NA; size: NA; J: TRBJ2-1; CDR3: CSVQPDYYEQFF; DNA: TGCAGCGTCCAACCTGATTACTATGAGCAGTTCTTC
V: TRBV28; D: TRBD2; size: NA; J: TRBJ2-7; CDR3: CASRTSGISYEQYF; DNA: TGTGCCAGCAGGACTAGCGGCATCTCCTACGAGCAGTACTTC
V: TRBV19; D: TRBD1; size: NA; J: TRBJ2-5; CDR3: CASRQTGEETQYF; DNA: TGTGCCAGTAGGCAAACAGGGGAGGAGACCCAGTACTTC
V: TRBV2; D: NA; size: NA; J: TRBJ2-7; CDR3: CASSEFGTAVLASSYEQYF; DNA: TGTGCCAGCAGTGAATTCGGAACAGCCGTACTTGCGAGCTCCTACGAGCAGTACTTC
V: TRBV5-1; D: TRBD1; size: NA; J: TRBJ2-7; CDR3: CASSFIQGASYEQYF; DNA: TGCGCCAGCAGCTTTATCCAGGGGGCTTCCTACGAGCAGTACTTC